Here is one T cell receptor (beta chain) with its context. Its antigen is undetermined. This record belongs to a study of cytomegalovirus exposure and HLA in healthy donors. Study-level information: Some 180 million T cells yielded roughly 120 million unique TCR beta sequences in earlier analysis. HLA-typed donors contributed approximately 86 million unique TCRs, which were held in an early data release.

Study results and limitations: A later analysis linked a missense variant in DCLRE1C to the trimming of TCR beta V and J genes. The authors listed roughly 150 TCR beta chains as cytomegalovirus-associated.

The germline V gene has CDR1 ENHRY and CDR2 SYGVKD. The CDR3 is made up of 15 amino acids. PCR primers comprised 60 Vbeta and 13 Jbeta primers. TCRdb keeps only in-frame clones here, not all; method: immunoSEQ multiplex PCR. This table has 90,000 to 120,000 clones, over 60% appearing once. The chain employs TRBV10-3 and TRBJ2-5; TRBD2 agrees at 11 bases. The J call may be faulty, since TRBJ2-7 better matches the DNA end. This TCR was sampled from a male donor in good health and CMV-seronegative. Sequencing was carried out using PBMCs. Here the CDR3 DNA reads TGTGCCATCAGTGGAGCAACTAGCGGGAGCTACGAGCAGTACTTC. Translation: CAISGATSGSYEQYF.